This entry features one T cell receptor beta chain sequence. This sample is drawn from a study of blood T cell repertoires in COVID-19. Study as a whole: The cDNA or gDNA used as material had been derived from T cells, B-cell-depleted T cells, or PBMCs.

In the source study's methods: Scientists estimated how many nucleated cells there were by amplifying reference gene primers. This table comes from immunoSEQ multiplex PCR, and its TCRdb copy is limited to in-frame clones, with some not included. V, J and clone size are those of that table, while D and trimming were read from the DNA. The sample comprises over 95,000 clones, more than 80% of which are singletons, and around 9.3% rests with the top ten. Germline-derived CDR1 and CDR2 are SQVTM and ANQGSEA. The CDR3 is 13 amino acids. The V and J ends lost 0 bases and 8 bases respectively, with 13 bases between them.

This chain joins TRBV29-1 and TRBJ1-2; D not resolved. Material for sequencing was peripheral blood. The clonotype originates from a human donor in a cohort sampled during active COVID-19. In DNA form, the CDR3 reads TGCAGCGTTGAAGACCCCTTCAGAAGAGGCTACACCTTC. It translates to CSVEDPFRRGYTF.